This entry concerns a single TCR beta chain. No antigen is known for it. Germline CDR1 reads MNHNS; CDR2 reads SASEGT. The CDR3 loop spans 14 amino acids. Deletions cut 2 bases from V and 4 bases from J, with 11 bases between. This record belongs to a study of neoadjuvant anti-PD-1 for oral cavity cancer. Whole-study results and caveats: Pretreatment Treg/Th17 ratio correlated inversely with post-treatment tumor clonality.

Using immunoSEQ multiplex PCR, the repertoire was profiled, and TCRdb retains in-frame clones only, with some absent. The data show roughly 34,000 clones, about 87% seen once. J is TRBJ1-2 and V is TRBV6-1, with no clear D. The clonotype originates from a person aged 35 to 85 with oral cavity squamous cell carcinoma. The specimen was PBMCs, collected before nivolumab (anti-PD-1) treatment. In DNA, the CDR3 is TGTGCCAGCAGTGAACCTAGGACGGTCTATGGCTACACCTTC. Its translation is CASSEPRTVYGYTF.